This T cell receptor (beta chain) appears in the sequencing data of a study of cytomegalovirus exposure and HLA in healthy donors. Turning to the study itself: An early data release held tens of millions of unique TCRs from HLA-typed donors. Points from the study as a whole: Rare TCR sequences predominated, though certain public TCRs were found in many donors. The study listed around 150 cytomegalovirus-associated TCR beta chains. A later analysis associated about 18,000 TCR beta sequences with HLA alleles at a 0.05 false discovery rate.

Germline V CDR1 and CDR2: SGHDT, YYEEEE. V lost 0 bases and J lost 1; bases outside the gene matches: 6. The length of the CDR3 is 16 residues. Vbeta (60) and Jbeta (13) primers were used in the PCR. The table came from immunoSEQ multiplex PCR; TCRdb's copy has only in-frame clones and leaves some out. Counted here are some 70,000 clones, around 74% occurring once; the ten biggest clones make up approximately 5.4%. Details on this clone: Its antigen remains unidentified.

This clonotype was obtained from a male donor in good health and CMV-seropositive. Sequencing used PBMCs. The chain joins TRBV5-6 to TRBJ2-7; 8 nucleotides align to TRBD1. In nucleotides, the CDR3 is TGTGCCAGCAGCTTGGAAGGGACAGGTATGTCCTACGAGCAGTACTTC. Its translation: CASSLEGTGMSYEQYF.